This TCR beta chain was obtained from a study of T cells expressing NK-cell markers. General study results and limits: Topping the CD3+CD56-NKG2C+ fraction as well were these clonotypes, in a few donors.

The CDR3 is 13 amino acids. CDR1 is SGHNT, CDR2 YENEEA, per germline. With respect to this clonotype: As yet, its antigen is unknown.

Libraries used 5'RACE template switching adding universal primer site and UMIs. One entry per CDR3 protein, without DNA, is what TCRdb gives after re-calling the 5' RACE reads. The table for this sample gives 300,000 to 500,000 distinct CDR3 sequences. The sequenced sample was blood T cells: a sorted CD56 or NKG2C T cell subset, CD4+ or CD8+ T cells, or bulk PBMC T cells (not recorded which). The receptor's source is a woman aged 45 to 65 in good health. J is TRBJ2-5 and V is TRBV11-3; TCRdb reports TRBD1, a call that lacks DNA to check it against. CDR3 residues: CASSFGGQETQYF. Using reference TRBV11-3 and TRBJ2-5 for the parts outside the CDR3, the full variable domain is EAGVVQSPRYKIIEKKQPVAFWCNPISGHNTLYWYLQNLGQGPELLIRYENEEAVDDSQLPKDRFSAERLKGVDSTLKIQPAELGDSAVYLCASSFGGQETQYFGPGTRLLVL.